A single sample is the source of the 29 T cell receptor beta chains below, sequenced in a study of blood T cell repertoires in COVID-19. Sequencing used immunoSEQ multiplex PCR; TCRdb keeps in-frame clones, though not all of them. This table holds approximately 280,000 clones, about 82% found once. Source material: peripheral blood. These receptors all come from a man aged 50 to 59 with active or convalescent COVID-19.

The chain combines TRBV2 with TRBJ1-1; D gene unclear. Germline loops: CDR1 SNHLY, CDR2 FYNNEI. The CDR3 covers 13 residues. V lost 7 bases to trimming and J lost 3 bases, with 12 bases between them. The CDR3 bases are TGTGCCAGCATCACAGAGAGAGACACTGAAGCTTTCTTT. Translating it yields CASITERDTEAFF.

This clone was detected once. The CDR3 sequence is CATAPTREGGAPLHF. The CDR3 DNA reads TGTGCCACCGCCCCCACCAGGGAAGGGGGAGCGCCCCTCCACTTT. The genes are TRBV19 and TRBJ1-6; tentative D call: TRBD1 (6 bases). The V and J ends lost 10 bases and 13 bases respectively, with 26 bases between them. Germline CDR1 and CDR2: LNHDA and SQIVND (reference sequence). The CDR3 is 15 amino acids.

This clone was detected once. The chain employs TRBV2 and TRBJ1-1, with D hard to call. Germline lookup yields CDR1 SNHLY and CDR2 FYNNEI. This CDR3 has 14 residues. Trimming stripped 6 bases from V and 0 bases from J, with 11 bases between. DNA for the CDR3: TGTGCCAGCAGCCCAACTCGTATGAACACTGAAGCTTTCTTT. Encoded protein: CASSPTRMNTEAFF.

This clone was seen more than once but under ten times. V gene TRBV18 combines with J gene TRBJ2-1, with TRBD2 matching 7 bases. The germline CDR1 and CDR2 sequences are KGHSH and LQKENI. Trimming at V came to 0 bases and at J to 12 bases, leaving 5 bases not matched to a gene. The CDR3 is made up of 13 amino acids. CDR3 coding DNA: TGTGCCAGCTCACCACCCCAGAGCGGGGCGCAGTTCTTC. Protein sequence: CASSPPQSGAQFF.

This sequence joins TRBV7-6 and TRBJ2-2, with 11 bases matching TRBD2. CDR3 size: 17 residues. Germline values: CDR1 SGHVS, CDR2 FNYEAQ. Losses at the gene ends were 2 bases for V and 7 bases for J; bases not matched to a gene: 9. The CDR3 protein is CASSLFQTSGTVGELFF. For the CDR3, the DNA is TGTGCCAGCAGCTTATTTCAGACTAGCGGGACGGTCGGGGAGCTGTTTTTT.

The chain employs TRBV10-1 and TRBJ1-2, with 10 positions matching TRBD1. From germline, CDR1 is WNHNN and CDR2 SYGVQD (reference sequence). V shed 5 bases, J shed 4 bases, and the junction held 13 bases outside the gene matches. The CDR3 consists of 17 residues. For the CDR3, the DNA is TGCGCCAGCAGTAAGATTAGACAGGGGGCGCGTTTCTATGGCTACACCTTC. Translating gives CASSKIRQGARFYGYTF.

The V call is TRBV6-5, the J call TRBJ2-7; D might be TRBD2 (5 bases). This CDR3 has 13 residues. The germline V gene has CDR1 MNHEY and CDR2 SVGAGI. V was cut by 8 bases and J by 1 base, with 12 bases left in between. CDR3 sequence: CASGILGSYEQYF. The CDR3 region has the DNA TGTGCCAGCGGTATACTAGGATCCTACGAGCAGTACTTC.

This CDR3 reads CSMTGIGETQYF. CDR3 in DNA: TGCAGCATGACAGGGATAGGCGAGACCCAGTACTTC. This rearrangement joins TRBV29-1 to TRBJ2-5; 7 bases align to TRBD1. Trimming at V came to 8 bases and at J to 5 bases, leaving 8 bases not matched to a gene. This CDR3 contains 12 residues. Looked up from germline, CDR1 is SQVTM and CDR2 is ANQGSEA.

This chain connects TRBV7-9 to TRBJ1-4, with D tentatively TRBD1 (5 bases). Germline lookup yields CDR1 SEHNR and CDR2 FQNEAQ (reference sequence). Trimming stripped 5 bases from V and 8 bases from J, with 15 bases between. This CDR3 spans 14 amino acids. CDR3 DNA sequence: TGTGCCAGCAGCCTAGGGGTTGTGGAGGAAAAACTGTTTTTT. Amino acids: CASSLGVVEEKLFF. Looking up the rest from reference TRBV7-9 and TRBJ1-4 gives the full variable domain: DTGVSQNPRHKITKRGQNVTFRCDPISEHNRLYWYRQTLGQGPEFLTYFQNEAQLEKSRLLSDRFSAERPKGSFSTLEIQRTEQGDSAMYLCASSLGVVEEKLFFGSGTQLSVL.

The CDR3 sequence is CASRSHGVNVLTF. The DNA of the CDR3 is TGTGCCAGCAGATCACACGGAGTCAACGTCCTGACTTTC. V usage is TRBV5-5 and J usage is TRBJ2-6, with no clear D. The CDR3 length is 13 residues. V was shortened by 5 bases and J by 9 bases, with 12 bases between the two germline ends. CDR1 and CDR2 from the germline V gene are SGHKS and YYEKEE (reference sequence).

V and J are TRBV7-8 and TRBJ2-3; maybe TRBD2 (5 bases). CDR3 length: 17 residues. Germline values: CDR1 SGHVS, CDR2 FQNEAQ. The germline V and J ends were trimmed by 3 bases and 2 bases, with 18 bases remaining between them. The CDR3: CASSFALGGGNTDTQYF. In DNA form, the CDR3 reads TGTGCCAGCAGCTTTGCCCTCGGAGGCGGTAACACAGATACGCAGTATTTT.

CDR3 DNA sequence: TGTGCCAGCAGTGAAGGGGGCATGGGGGGCACTGAAGCTTTCTTT. Encoded protein: CASSEGGMGGTEAFF. The chain employs TRBV2 and TRBJ1-1; tentatively, D is TRBD1 (5 bases). Germline CDR1 reads SNHLY; CDR2 reads FYNNEI. V was pared by 1 base and J by 4 bases, with 13 bases between. This CDR3 contains 15 residues.

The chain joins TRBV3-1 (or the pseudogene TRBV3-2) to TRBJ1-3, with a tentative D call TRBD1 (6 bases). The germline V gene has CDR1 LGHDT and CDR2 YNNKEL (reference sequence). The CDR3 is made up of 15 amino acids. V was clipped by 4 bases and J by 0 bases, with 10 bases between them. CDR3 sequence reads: CASSLLGGSGNTIYF. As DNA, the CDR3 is TGTGCCAGCAGCCTATTAGGGGGCTCTGGAAACACCATATATTTT.

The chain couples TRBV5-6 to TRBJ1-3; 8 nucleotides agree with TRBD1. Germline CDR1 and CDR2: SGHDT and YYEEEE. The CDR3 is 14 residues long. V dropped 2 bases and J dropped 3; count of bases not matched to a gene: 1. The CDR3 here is CASSFGQGGNTIYF. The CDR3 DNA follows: TGTGCCAGCAGCTTTGGACAGGGTGGAAACACCATATATTTT.

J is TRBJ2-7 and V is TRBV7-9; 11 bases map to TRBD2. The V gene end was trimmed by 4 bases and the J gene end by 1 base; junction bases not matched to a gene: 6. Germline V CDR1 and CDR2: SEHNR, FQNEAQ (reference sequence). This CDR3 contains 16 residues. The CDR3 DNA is TGTGCCAGCAGCTGGTTGACTAGCGGGGCGTCCTACGAGCAGTACTTC. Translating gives CASSWLTSGASYEQYF.

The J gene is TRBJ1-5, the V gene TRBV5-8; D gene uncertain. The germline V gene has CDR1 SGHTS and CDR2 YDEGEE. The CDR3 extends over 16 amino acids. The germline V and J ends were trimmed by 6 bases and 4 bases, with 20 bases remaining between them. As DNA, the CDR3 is TGTGCCAGCACCATCCAGGCCTATCCTATGAATCAGCCCCAGCATTTT. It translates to CASTIQAYPMNQPQHF.

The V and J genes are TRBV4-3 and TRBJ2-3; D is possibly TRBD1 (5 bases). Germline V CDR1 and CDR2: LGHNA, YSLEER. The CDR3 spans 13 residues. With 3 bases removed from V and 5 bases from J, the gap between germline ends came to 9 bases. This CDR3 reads CASSHLTGDTQYF. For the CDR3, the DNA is TGCGCCAGCAGCCATCTTACAGGAGATACGCAGTATTTT.

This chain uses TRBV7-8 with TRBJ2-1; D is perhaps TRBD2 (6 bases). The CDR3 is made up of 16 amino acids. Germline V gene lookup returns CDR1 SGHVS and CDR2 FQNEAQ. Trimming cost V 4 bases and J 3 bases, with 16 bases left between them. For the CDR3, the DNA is TGTGCCAGCAGCTCACGCGGGGCTTTCTACTACAATGAGCAGTTCTTC. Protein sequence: CASSSRGAFYYNEQFF.

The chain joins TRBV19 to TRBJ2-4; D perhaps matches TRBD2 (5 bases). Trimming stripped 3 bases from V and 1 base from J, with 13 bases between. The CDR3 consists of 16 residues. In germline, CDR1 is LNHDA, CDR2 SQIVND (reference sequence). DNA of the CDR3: TGTGCCAGTAGTATCAAGGGAGCTTTGGCCAAAAACATTCAGTACTTC. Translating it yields CASSIKGALAKNIQYF.

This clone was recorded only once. CDR3: CATSDNRVGGYTF. CDR3 sequence (DNA): TGTGCCACCAGTGATAACAGGGTCGGTGGCTACACCTTC. This rearrangement joins TRBV24-1 to TRBJ1-2; D might be TRBD1 (6 bases). V gave up 3 bases and J gave up 7 bases, with 11 bases separating them. CDR3 length equals 13 residues. Germline V gene data show CDR1 as KGHDR and CDR2 as SFDVKD.

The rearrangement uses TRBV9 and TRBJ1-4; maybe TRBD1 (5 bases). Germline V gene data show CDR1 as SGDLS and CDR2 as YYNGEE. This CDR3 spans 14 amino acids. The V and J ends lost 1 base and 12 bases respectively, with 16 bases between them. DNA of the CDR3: TGTGCCAGCAGCGTACAGCCCAGGGCCGAGGAACTGTTTTTT. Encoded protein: CASSVQPRAEELFF. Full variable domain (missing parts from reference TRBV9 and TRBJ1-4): DSGVTQTPKHLITATGQRVTLRCSPRSGDLSVYWYQQSLDQGLQFLIQYYNGEERAKGNILERFSAQQFPDLHSELNLSSLELGDSALYFCASSVQPRAEELFFGSGTQLSVL.

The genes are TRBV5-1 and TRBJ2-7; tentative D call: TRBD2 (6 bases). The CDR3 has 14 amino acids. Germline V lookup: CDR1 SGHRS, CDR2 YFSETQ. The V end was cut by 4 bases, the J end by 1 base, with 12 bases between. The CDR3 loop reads CASSGGGISYEQYF. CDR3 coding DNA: TGCGCCAGCAGCGGCGGCGGGATATCCTACGAGCAGTACTTC. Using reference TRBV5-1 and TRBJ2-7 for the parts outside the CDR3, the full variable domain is KAGVTQTPRYLIKTRGQQVTLSCSPISGHRSVSWYQQTPGQGLQFLFEYFSETQRNKGNFPGRFSGRQFSNSRSEMNVSTLELGDSALYLCASSGGGISYEQYFGPGTRLTVT.

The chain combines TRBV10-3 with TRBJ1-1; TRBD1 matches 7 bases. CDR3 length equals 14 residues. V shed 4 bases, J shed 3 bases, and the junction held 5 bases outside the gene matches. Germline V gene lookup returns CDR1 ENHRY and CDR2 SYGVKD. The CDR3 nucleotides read TGTGCCATCAGTGTACAGGGGCGGGACACTGAAGCTTTCTTT. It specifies CAISVQGRDTEAFF.

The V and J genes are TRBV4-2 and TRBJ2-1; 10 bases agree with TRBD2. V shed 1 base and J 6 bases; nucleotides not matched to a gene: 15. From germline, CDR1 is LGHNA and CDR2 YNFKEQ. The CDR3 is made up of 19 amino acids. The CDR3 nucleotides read TGTGCCAGCAGCCAAGTAAAGCGGGGGGGGCTCCTGGCCCTCAATGAGCAGTTCTTC. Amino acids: CASSQVKRGGLLALNEQFF.

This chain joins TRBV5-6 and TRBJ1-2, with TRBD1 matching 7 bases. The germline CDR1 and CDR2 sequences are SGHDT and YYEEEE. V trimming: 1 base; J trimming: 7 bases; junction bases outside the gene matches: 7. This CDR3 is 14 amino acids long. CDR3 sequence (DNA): TGTGCCAGCAGCTTGTTCAGGGGGATAGGTGGCTACACCTTC. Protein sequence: CASSLFRGIGGYTF.

CDR3 DNA sequence: TGTGCCTGGAGTAACAGCTACAATGAGCAGTTCTTC. Its protein is CAWSNSYNEQFF. V is TRBV30 and J is TRBJ2-1; D not certain. V lost 2 bases, J lost 3 bases, and 5 bases lay in between. Germline V gives CDR1 GTSNPN, CDR2 SVGIG (reference sequence). CDR3 length: 12 residues.

CDR3 DNA: TGTGCCAGCAGTACACGAGACTCCACAGATACGCAGTATTTT. It translates to CASSTRDSTDTQYF. V gene TRBV6-5 combines with J gene TRBJ2-3; D gene ambiguous. This CDR3 has 14 residues. The germline CDR1 and CDR2 sequences are MNHEY and SVGAGI. Trimming stripped 5 bases from V and 2 bases from J, with 11 bases between.

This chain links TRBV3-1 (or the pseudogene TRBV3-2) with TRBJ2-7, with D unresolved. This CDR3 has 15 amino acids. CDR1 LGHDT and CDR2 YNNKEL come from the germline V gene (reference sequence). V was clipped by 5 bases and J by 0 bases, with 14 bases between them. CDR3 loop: CASSSGDLTSYEQYF. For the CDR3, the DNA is TGTGCCAGCAGCTCCGGTGACTTGACCTCCTACGAGCAGTACTTC.

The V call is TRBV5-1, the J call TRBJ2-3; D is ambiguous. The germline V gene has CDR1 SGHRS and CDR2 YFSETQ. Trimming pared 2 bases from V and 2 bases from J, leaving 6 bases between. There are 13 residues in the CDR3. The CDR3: CASSFGSTDTQYF. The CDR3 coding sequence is TGCGCCAGCAGCTTTGGCTCCACAGATACGCAGTATTTT.